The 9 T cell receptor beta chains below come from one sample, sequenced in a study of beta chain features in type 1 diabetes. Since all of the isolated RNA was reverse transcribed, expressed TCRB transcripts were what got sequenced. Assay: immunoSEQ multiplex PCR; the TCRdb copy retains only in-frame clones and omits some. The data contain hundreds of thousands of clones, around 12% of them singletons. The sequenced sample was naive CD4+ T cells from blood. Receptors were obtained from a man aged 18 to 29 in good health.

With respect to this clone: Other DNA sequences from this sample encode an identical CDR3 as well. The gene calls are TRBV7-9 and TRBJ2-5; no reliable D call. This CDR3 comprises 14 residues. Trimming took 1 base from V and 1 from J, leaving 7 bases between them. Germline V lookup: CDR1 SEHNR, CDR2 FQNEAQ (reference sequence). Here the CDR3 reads CASSLGLLQETQYF. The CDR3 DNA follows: TGTGCCAGCAGCTTAGGACTCCTCCAAGAGACCCAGTACTTC.

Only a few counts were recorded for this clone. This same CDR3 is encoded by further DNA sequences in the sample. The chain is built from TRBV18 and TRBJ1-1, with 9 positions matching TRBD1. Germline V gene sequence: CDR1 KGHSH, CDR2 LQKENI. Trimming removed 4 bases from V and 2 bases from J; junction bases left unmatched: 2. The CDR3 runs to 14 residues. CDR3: CASSRGQGNTEAFF. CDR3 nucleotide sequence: TGTGCCAGCTCACGGGGACAGGGAAACACTGAAGCTTTCTTT.

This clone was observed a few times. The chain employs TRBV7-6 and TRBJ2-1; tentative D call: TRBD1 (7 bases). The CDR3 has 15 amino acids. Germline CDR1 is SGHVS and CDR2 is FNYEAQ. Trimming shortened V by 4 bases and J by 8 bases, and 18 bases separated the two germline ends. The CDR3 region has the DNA TGTGCCAGCAGCTCCGGACAGGCGGGGTTGTATGAGCAGTTCTTC. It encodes CASSSGQAGLYEQFF.

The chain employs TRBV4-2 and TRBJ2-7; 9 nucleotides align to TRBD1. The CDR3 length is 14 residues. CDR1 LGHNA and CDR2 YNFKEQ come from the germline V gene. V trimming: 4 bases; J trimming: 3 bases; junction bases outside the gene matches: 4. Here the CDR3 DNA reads TGTGCCAGCAGCCCACCGGGACAGGGCTACGAGCAGTACTTC. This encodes CASSPPGQGYEQYF.

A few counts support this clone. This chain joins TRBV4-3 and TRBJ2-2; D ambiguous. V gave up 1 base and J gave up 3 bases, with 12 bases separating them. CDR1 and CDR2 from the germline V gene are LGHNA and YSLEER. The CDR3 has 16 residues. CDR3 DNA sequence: TGCGCCAGCAGCCAAGTTGGTCTCGAGGACACCGGGGAGCTGTTTTTT. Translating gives CASSQVGLEDTGELFF.

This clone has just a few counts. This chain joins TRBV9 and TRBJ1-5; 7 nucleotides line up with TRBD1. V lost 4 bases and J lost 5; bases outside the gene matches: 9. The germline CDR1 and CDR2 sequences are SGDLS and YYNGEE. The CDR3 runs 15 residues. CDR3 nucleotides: TGTGCCAGCAGCCCACAGGGGCAGAGCGATCAGCCCCAGCATTTT. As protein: CASSPQGQSDQPQHF.

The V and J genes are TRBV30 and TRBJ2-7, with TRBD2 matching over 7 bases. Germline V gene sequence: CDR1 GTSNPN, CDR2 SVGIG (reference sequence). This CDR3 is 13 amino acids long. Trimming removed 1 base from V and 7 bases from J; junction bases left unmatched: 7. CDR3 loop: CAWSAGLGGEQYF. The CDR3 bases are TGTGCCTGGAGTGCCGGACTAGGTGGGGAGCAGTACTTC.

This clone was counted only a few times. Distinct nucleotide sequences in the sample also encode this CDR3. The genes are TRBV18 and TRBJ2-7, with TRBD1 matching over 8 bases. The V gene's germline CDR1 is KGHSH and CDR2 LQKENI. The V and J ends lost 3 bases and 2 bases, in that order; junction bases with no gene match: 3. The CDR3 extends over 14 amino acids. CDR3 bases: TGTGCCAGCTCACCGTTGGGACAGGCCTACGAGCAGTACTTC. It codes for CASSPLGQAYEQYF.

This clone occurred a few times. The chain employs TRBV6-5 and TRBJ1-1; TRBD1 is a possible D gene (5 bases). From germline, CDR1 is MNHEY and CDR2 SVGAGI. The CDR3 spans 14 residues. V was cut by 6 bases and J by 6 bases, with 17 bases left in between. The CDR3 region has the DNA TGTGCCAGCAGCCAAGGACCGGGGGTCCCTGAAGCTTTCTTT. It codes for CASSQGPGVPEAFF.